Presented here are 26 T cell receptor beta chains from one specimen sequenced in a study of OX40 agonist ivuxolimab in advanced cancers. Data came from immunoSEQ multiplex PCR; TCRdb stores just in-frame clones and leaves some out. This sample has about 75,000 clones, with roughly 86% found just once. This specimen was CD4+ or CD8+ T cells sorted from blood, taken in a trial of the OX40 agonist ivuxolimab. Source of these receptors: an adult with an advanced solid tumor such as melanoma, head and neck, liver or kidney cancer.

The chain couples TRBV7-9 to TRBJ2-7, with D unclear. Trimming shortened V by 6 bases and J by 3 bases, and 12 bases separated the two germline ends. Germline loops: CDR1 SEHNR, CDR2 FQNEAQ (reference sequence). The CDR3 consists of 13 residues. The CDR3 sequence is CASSQLGRYEQYF. The CDR3 DNA is TGTGCCAGCAGTCAGTTAGGGCGCTACGAGCAGTACTTC. The complete variable domain, with remaining parts taken from reference TRBV7-9 and TRBJ2-7, reads DTGVSQNPRHKITKRGQNVTFRCDPISEHNRLYWYRQTLGQGPEFLTYFQNEAQLEKSRLLSDRFSAERPKGSFSTLEIQRTEQGDSAMYLCASSQLGRYEQYFGPGTRLTVT.

V and J are TRBV18 and TRBJ2-1, with 7 bases that match TRBD1. CDR1 is KGHSH, CDR2 LQKENI, per germline. V lost 6 bases, J lost 1 base, and 9 bases stayed unmatched. The CDR3 covers 16 residues. The CDR3 DNA reads as TGTGCCAGCTCCCCGCTGACAGGGAGTTCCTACAATGAGCAGTTCTTC. This gives the protein CASSPLTGSSYNEQFF. The whole variable domain, remainder taken from reference TRBV18 and TRBJ2-1, is NAGVMQNPRHLVRRRGQEARLRCSPMKGHSHVYWYRQLPEEGLKFMVYLQKENIIDESGMPKERFSAEFPKEGPSILRIQQVVRGDSAAYFCASSPLTGSSYNEQFFGPGTRLTVL.

This clone has just a few counts. The gene calls are TRBV7-9 and TRBJ2-2, with D unclear. Looked up from germline, CDR1 is SEHNR and CDR2 is FQNEAQ (reference sequence). V was clipped by 5 bases and J by 2 bases, with 6 bases between them. The CDR3 extends over 13 amino acids. The CDR3 nucleotides read TGTGCCAGCAGCCCCGAAAACACCGGGGAGCTGTTTTTT. Translation: CASSPENTGELFF. Based on the CDR3 plus reference TRBV7-9 and TRBJ2-2, the full variable domain is DTGVSQNPRHKITKRGQNVTFRCDPISEHNRLYWYRQTLGQGPEFLTYFQNEAQLEKSRLLSDRFSAERPKGSFSTLEIQRTEQGDSAMYLCASSPENTGELFFGEGSRLTVL.

This chain joins TRBV5-1 and TRBJ1-6, with 7 bases identical to TRBD1. CDR1 is SGHRS and CDR2 is YFSETQ in the germline V gene. The V and J ends lost 4 bases and 7 bases, in that order; junction bases with no gene match: 5. The CDR3 has 14 amino acids. The CDR3, as DNA: TGCGCCAGCAGCCCTAAGGGGGCCAATTCACCCCTCCACTTT. Its translation: CASSPKGANSPLHF.

J is TRBJ2-1 and V is TRBV19, with 7 bases matching TRBD1. Trimming removed 8 bases from V and 4 bases from J; junction bases left unmatched: 5. In germline, CDR1 is LNHDA, CDR2 SQIVND (reference sequence). The CDR3 is made up of 13 amino acids. CDR3 in DNA: TGTGCCAGTTCGACAGGGAATTACAATGAGCAGTTCTTC. This translates into CASSTGNYNEQFF.

The chain couples TRBV5-1 to TRBJ2-2; 15 bases map to TRBD2. The CDR3 length is 16 residues. Germline-derived CDR1 and CDR2 are SGHRS and YFSETQ. V shed 3 bases, J shed 6 bases, and the junction held 3 bases outside the gene matches. The CDR3 sequence is CASSSRTSGGAGELFF. Written as DNA, the CDR3 is TGCGCCAGCAGCTCCCGGACTAGCGGGGGGGCCGGGGAGCTGTTTTTT.

This chain connects TRBV19 to TRBJ1-6; D unclear. CDR3 length: 13 residues. Trimming stripped 8 bases from V and 8 bases from J, with 13 bases between. Germline assignment: CDR1 LNHDA and CDR2 SQIVND (reference sequence). The CDR3 loop is CASLADVYSPLHF. The CDR3, as DNA: TGTGCCAGTCTGGCAGACGTCTATTCACCCCTCCACTTT.

V and J are TRBV23-1 and TRBJ1-2; perhaps TRBD1 as D (6 bases). TRBV23-1 belongs to the ORF category, with a function that is uncertain. This CDR3 comprises 15 residues. The V gene lost 7 bases and the J gene lost 5 bases, with 20 bases spanning the gap. The CDR3: CASIRRGPRLYGYTF. CDR3 bases: TGCGCCAGCATCCGGCGGGGGCCCAGGCTGTATGGCTACACCTTC.

This chain joins TRBV27 and TRBJ2-7, with D perhaps given as TRBD1 or TRBD2 (6 bases each). The V gene's germline CDR1 is MNHEY and CDR2 SMNVEV (reference sequence). The CDR3 length is 13 residues. Trimming took off 6 bases at V and 5 bases at J, with 14 bases between the two ends. The CDR3 DNA sequence: TGTGCCAGCAGATCCCCCGGGGGCGACGAGCAGTACTTC. It specifies CASRSPGGDEQYF.

This chain connects TRBV10-3 to TRBJ2-3; D gene unclear. The CDR3 extends over 11 amino acids. Germline V gene lookup returns CDR1 ENHRY and CDR2 SYGVKD. V was clipped by 0 bases and J by 7 bases, with 2 bases between them. CDR3 DNA sequence: TGTGCCATCAGTGAGTCCCATACGCAGTATTTT. Amino acid sequence: CAISESHTQYF.

The chain employs TRBV2 and TRBJ1-6, with TRBD1 matching over 11 bases. The CDR3 runs 13 residues. Germline-derived CDR1 and CDR2 are SNHLY and FYNNEI. Losses at the gene ends were 7 bases for V and 10 bases for J; bases not matched to a gene: 3. CDR3 bases: TGTGCCAGCAACCGGGACAGGGGGTCACCCCTCCACTTT. Translated: CASNRDRGSPLHF.

This clone was observed a single time. V is TRBV5-4 and J is TRBJ2-2; no firm D call. This CDR3 comprises 15 residues. Trimming removed 9 bases from V and 0 bases from J, with 15 bases in between. Looked up from germline, CDR1 is SGHNT and CDR2 is YYREEE (reference sequence). CDR3: CATTRPMTNTGELFF. The CDR3, as DNA: TGTGCCACCACACGGCCCATGACGAACACCGGGGAGCTGTTTTTT.

This chain joins TRBV7-8 and TRBJ2-5, with 8 bases identical to TRBD2. The CDR3 extends over 15 amino acids. V lost 3 bases to trimming and J lost 4 bases; unmatched junction nucleotides: 7. CDR1 is SGHVS, CDR2 FQNEAQ, per germline. The chain's CDR3 is CASSFSGGSGETQYF. Written as DNA, the CDR3 is TGTGCCAGCAGCTTCTCGGGGGGGTCAGGAGAGACCCAGTACTTC.

CDR3 sequence reads: CASSLVLGKNEQFF. CDR3 nucleotide sequence: TGCGCCAGCAGCCTCGTTCTGGGGAAAAATGAGCAGTTCTTC. The chain is built from TRBV5-1 and TRBJ2-1; no firm D call. The CDR3 runs 14 residues. Germline V gene lookup returns CDR1 SGHRS and CDR2 YFSETQ. V gave up 4 bases and J gave up 7 bases, with 15 bases separating them. Full variable domain (missing parts from reference TRBV5-1 and TRBJ2-1): KAGVTQTPRYLIKTRGQQVTLSCSPISGHRSVSWYQQTPGQGLQFLFEYFSETQRNKGNFPGRFSGRQFSNSRSEMNVSTLELGDSALYLCASSLVLGKNEQFFGPGTRLTVL.

CDR3 region: CASRVAGAPYEQYF. The CDR3 nucleotides are TGTGCCAGCAGGGTAGCGGGGGCTCCCTACGAGCAGTACTTC. The chain recombines TRBV5-5 with TRBJ2-7, with 9 bases that match TRBD2. V was pared by 5 bases and J by 2 bases, with 5 bases of the junction left unmatched. The germline CDR1 and CDR2 sequences are SGHKS and YYEKEE (reference sequence). The CDR3 loop spans 14 amino acids. Full variable domain (outside the CDR3, taken from reference TRBV5-5 and TRBJ2-7): DAGVTQSPTHLIKTRGQQVTLRCSPISGHKSVSWYQQVLGQGPQFIFQYYEKEERGRGNFPDRFSARQFPNYSSELNVNALLLGDSALYLCASRVAGAPYEQYFGPGTRLTVT.

CDR3 residues: CASSLVGISGNTIYF. In DNA form, the CDR3 reads TGCGCCAGCAGCTTGGTCGGTATATCTGGAAACACCATATATTTT. The V gene is TRBV5-1, the J gene TRBJ1-3; D is unresolved. In germline, CDR1 is SGHRS, CDR2 YFSETQ. Trimming took off 0 bases at V and 1 base at J, with 8 bases between the two ends. The CDR3 sequence is 15 residues long.

The chain has TRBV10-2 and TRBJ2-2, with D tentatively TRBD1 (5 bases). CDR3 size: 17 residues. Germline CDR1 WSHSY, CDR2 SAAADI. The V end lost 7 bases, the J end lost 0 bases, and 18 bases lay between the germline ends. The CDR3 DNA follows: TGCGCCAGCAATGACAGATGGAGTCAATCGAACACCGGGGAGCTGTTTTTT. Its protein is CASNDRWSQSNTGELFF.

The chain is built from TRBV6-5 and TRBJ1-5; D unresolved. Germline V lookup: CDR1 MNHEY, CDR2 SVGAGI. This CDR3 is 14 amino acids long. Trimming removed 5 bases from V and 7 bases from J, with 15 bases in between. The CDR3 reads CASSGVAKGQPQHF. The CDR3 DNA is TGTGCCAGCAGTGGGGTGGCTAAAGGGCAGCCCCAGCATTTT.

The CDR3 region has the DNA TGTGCCAGCAGCTTAGTCGGGACTAGCGGGGGATTACAGTACTTC. Its translation is CASSLVGTSGGLQYF. V gene TRBV7-9 combines with J gene TRBJ2-7; 14 positions agree with TRBD2. Germline V lookup: CDR1 SEHNR, CDR2 FQNEAQ (reference sequence). The V and J ends lost 1 base and 10 bases, in that order; junction bases with no gene match: 6. This CDR3 region has 15 residues.

V gene TRBV6-5 combines with J gene TRBJ1-5; unclear D gene. The CDR3 consists of 13 residues. Per germline, CDR1 MNHEY and CDR2 SVGAGI. V shed 7 bases and J shed 4 bases, with 11 bases lying between them. Here the CDR3 DNA reads TGTGCCAGCACGCGAAGTCTAAATCAGCCCCAGCATTTT. Encoded protein: CASTRSLNQPQHF.

The J gene is TRBJ1-5, the V gene TRBV10-3; D uncertain. This CDR3 has 12 amino acids. CDR1 is ENHRY, CDR2 SYGVKD, per germline. The germline V and J ends were trimmed by 4 bases and 4 bases, with 5 bases remaining between them. The CDR3 bases are TGTGCCATCAGTGCTAGTAATCAGCCCCAGCATTTT. The encoded protein is CAISASNQPQHF.

In its sample, this clone was seen a few times. The chain has TRBV10-3 and TRBJ1-1; tentative D call: TRBD1 (6 bases). CDR1 ENHRY and CDR2 SYGVKD come from the germline V gene. This CDR3 spans 13 amino acids. The ends were cut back, 6 bases at V and 2 bases at J, with 10 bases in the middle. The CDR3 protein is CAIRLDRNTEAFF. CDR3 nucleotides: TGTGCCATCAGACTGGACAGAAACACTGAAGCTTTCTTT.

The chain is built from TRBV23-1 and TRBJ1-2; the match to TRBD1 covers 8 bases. TRBV23-1 carries the ORF label, with uncertain function. The CDR3 contains 15 residues. J was trimmed by 4 bases and V by 3 bases; bases with no gene match: 7. For the CDR3, the DNA is TGCGCCAGCAGTCACGTGACAGGGGACGGCTATGGCTACACCTTC. Its translation: CASSHVTGDGYGYTF.

The rearrangement links TRBV9 to TRBJ2-2, with D tentatively TRBD1 or TRBD2 (5 bases each). The CDR3 length is 15 residues. V shed 1 base and J shed 6 bases, with 13 bases lying between them. Germline CDR1 is SGDLS and CDR2 is YYNGEE. CDR3 in DNA: TGTGCCAGCAGCGTACGGGGCAGGGTCTCCGGGGAGCTGTTTTTT. It yields the protein CASSVRGRVSGELFF.

The chain is built from TRBV15 and TRBJ2-5; 8 positions agree with TRBD1. The V gene end was trimmed by 3 bases and the J gene end by 4 bases; junction bases not matched to a gene: 1. The germline gives CDR1 LNHNV, CDR2 YYDKDF (reference sequence). The CDR3 covers 13 residues. CDR3 residues: CATSSQGAETQYF. The CDR3 DNA follows: TGTGCCACCAGCAGTCAGGGGGCAGAGACCCAGTACTTC.

The chain's CDR3 is CASSLERGEKLFF. For the CDR3, the DNA is TGTGCCAGCAGCTTAGAGAGGGGTGAAAAACTGTTTTTT. This chain joins TRBV11-2 and TRBJ1-4; D might be TRBD1 (5 bases). The V end lost 0 bases, the J end lost 7 bases, and 6 bases lay between the germline ends. The CDR3 contains 13 residues. CDR1 and CDR2 from the germline V gene are SGHAT and FQNNGV.